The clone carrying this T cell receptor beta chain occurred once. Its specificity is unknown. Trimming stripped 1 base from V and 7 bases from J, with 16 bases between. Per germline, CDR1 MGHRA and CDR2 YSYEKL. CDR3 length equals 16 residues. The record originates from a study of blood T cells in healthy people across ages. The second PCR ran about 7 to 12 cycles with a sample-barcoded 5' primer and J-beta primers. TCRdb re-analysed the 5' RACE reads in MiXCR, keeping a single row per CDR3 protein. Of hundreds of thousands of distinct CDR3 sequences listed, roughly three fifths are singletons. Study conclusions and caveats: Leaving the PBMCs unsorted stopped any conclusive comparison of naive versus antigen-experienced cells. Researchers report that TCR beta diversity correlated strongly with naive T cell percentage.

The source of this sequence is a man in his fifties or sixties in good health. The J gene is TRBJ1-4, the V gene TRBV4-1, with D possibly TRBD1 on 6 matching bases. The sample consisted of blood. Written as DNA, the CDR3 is TGCGCCAGCAGCCAAGGCGACTACAGGGCCTCTGAAAAACTGTTTTTT. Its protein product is CASSQGDYRASEKLFF.